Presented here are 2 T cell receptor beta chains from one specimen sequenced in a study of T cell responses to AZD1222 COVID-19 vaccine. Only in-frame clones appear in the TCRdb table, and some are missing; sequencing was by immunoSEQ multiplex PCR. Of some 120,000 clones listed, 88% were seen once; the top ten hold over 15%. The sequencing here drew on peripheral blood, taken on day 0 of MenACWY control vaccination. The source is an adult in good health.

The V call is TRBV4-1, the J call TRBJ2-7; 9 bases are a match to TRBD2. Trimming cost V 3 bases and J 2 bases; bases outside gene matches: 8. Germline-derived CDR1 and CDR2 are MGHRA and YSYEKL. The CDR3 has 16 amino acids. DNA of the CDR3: TGCGCCAGCAGCCAGGCAAATAGCGGGGGAACCTACGAGCAGTACTTC. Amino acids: CASSQANSGGTYEQYF.

The CDR3 coding sequence is TGTGCCAGCACCCGACTAGGGGAGACCCAGTACTTC. Translated: CASTRLGETQYF. This chain joins TRBV2 and TRBJ2-5; tentatively, D is TRBD2 (6 bases). CDR3 size: 12 residues. V was clipped by 7 bases and J by 5 bases, with 11 bases between them. Germline CDR1 and CDR2: SNHLY and FYNNEI.